A selection of T cell receptor beta chains follows, all from one sample in a study of blood T cells in healthy people across ages. Each CDR3 protein gets one entry after TCRdb re-called the 5' RACE reads with MiXCR. This table holds 850,000 or so distinct CDR3 sequences, 29% found once. Sequenced: blood. The receptors were gathered from a woman older than 75 in good health. Both conserved end residues are part of each CDR3. A D gene is named only where the DNA matches it firmly. Rows may omit the clone size; those that give it use once, few, many or a size class.

cdr3_nt: TGTGCCAGCAGCCGAACCTCAGGGGCCTACGAGCAGTACTTC
cdr3_aa: CASSRTSGAYEQYF
v_call: TRBV5-6
j_call: TRBJ2-7
d_call: NA
clone_size: few

cdr3_nt: TGTGCCAGCAGCTTAGCGTGGGCGGGTCAGCCCCAGCATTTT
cdr3_aa: CASSLAWAGQPQHF
v_call: TRBV7-2
j_call: TRBJ1-5
d_call: NA
clone_size: many

cdr3_nt: TGTGCCAGCAGTTACGGACATGGGGGCCATGGCTACACCTTC
cdr3_aa: CASSYGHGGHGYTF
v_call: TRBV6-5
j_call: TRBJ1-2
d_call: NA
clone_size: NA

cdr3_nt: TGTGCCTGTAGGGAAGAGGGAGGCTACACCTTC
cdr3_aa: CACREEGGYTF
v_call: TRBV6-5
j_call: TRBJ1-2
d_call: NA
clone_size: NA

cdr3_nt: TGTGCCAGCAGCTTTCGGGGGAATTACAATGAGCAGTTCTTC
cdr3_aa: CASSFRGNYNEQFF
v_call: TRBV7-2
j_call: TRBJ2-1
d_call: NA
clone_size: many

cdr3_nt: TGCAGCGGTGAAGATCCCTGGATGGGCTACACCTTC
cdr3_aa: CSGEDPWMGYTF
v_call: TRBV29-1
j_call: TRBJ1-2
d_call: NA
clone_size: NA

cdr3_nt: TGTGCCTGGAGTCGGGGAAAGAGCTCCTACAATGAGCAGTTCTTC
cdr3_aa: CAWSRGKSSYNEQFF
v_call: TRBV30
j_call: TRBJ2-1
d_call: NA
clone_size: few

cdr3_nt: TGTGCCAGCTCGTCGTCACTAGCGGGGGGAAGGAATGAGCAGTTCTTC
cdr3_aa: CASSSSLAGGRNEQFF
v_call: TRBV18
j_call: TRBJ2-1
d_call: TRBD2
clone_size: NA

cdr3_nt: TGTGCCAGCAGTGCCTCCGGGACAGGGAGCAATCAGCCCCAGCATTTT
cdr3_aa: CASSASGTGSNQPQHF
v_call: TRBV6-2/TRBV6-3
j_call: TRBJ1-5
d_call: TRBD1
clone_size: few

cdr3_nt: TGTGCCAGCAGTGTATCTTCCGCGGGACAGGGCAGCTACGAGCAGTACTTC
cdr3_aa: CASSVSSAGQGSYEQYF
v_call: TRBV27
j_call: TRBJ2-7
d_call: TRBD1
clone_size: many

cdr3_nt: TGCGCCAGCAGACCCAGGGGGGGGCCGAACACTGAAGCTTTCTTT
cdr3_aa: CASRPRGGPNTEAFF
v_call: TRBV5-1
j_call: TRBJ1-1
d_call: TRBD1
clone_size: few